This T cell receptor (beta chain) was obtained from a study of cytomegalovirus exposure and HLA in healthy donors. The study, taken as a whole, reports: Confirmation in vitro established that three CMV-associated chains were specific for CMV antigens.

This clone was counted a single time. Its antigen remains unknown. Germline assignment: CDR1 MNHEY and CDR2 SMNVEV (reference sequence). V was pared by 6 bases and J by 7 bases, with 3 bases of the junction left unmatched. This CDR3 is 12 amino acids long. Assay: immunoSEQ multiplex PCR; the TCRdb copy retains only in-frame clones and omits some. The sample consists of fewer than 200,000 clones, 85% of them appearing once. Source material: PBMCs. The rearrangement links TRBV27 to TRBJ2-1; 7 bases are a match to TRBD1. This TCR was sampled from a man younger than 30 in good health and CMV-seropositive. The CDR3 spells CASSIRGNEQFF. CDR3 coding DNA: TGTGCCAGCAGCATCAGGGGGAATGAGCAGTTCTTC.